Following are 8 T cell receptor beta chains from one sample sequenced in a study of T cells in women clearing cervical HPV infection. Clones were read by immunoSEQ multiplex PCR, and TCRdb kept only the in-frame ones, dropping some. The sample table includes more than 25,000 clones. What was sequenced was blood buffy coat. The receptors here all came from a woman between 18 and 70 years old with a cervical HPV16 infection that either progressed to CIN3+ or cleared (not recorded which).

A remark on this clone: The read comes to an end 3 residues before the CDR3 does, leaving the germline J gene to fill in the end. This sequence joins TRBV7-9 and TRBJ1-4; TRBD1 aligns across 7 bases. CDR3 length: 15 residues. V dropped 5 bases and J dropped 3; count of bases not matched to a gene: 6. CDR1 and CDR2 from the germline V gene are SEHNR and FQNEAQ (reference sequence). The CDR3 DNA, read in part, is TGTGCCAGCAGCCTAAGACAGGGTCCTAATGAAAAA. Its translation: CASSLRQGPNEK. The full CDR3 protein is CASSLRQGPNEKLFF.

The CDR3 reads CASSSGTSTDTQYF. The covered CDR3 bases are TGTGCCAGCAGCTCTGGGACTAGCACAGATACG. J is TRBJ2-3 and V is TRBV7-2, with D tentatively TRBD2 (6 bases). Coverage ceases 3 residues before the CDR3 finishes, and the germline J gene fills in the end. This CDR3 comprises 14 residues. Looked up from germline, CDR1 is SGHTA and CDR2 is FQGNSA. Trimming removed 4 bases at V and 0 bases at J, with 8 bases between.

About this clone itself: Sequencing ends 3 residues short of the CDR3 end; the germline J gene provides the rest. V and J are TRBV2 and TRBJ2-3; 7 nucleotides agree with TRBD1. V gave up 5 bases and J gave up 6 bases; unmatched junction bases: 5. Germline V lookup: CDR1 SNHLY, CDR2 FYNNEI. The CDR3 has 13 amino acids. The CDR3: CASSRDREDTQYF. The DNA read from the CDR3 is TGTGCCAGCAGTAGGGACAGAGAGGATACG.

Of note for this clone: The read ends 3 residues before the CDR3 terminus; that terminus is restored from the germline J gene. The chain links TRBV20-1 to TRBJ2-2; TRBD2 is a possible D gene (6 bases). Germline V gene sequence: CDR1 DFQATT, CDR2 SNEGSKA (reference sequence). CDR3 length equals 17 residues. V was shortened by 7 bases and J by 0 bases, with 21 bases between the two germline ends. CDR3 region: CSDLRGLRGSNTGELFF. Incomplete CDR3 DNA: TGCAGTGATCTAAGAGGGTTGCGGGGTTCGAACACCGGGGAG.

About this clone itself: The CDR3 end is not reached by the read, which stops 3 residues before it; the germline J gene fills it in. The chain links TRBV19 to TRBJ1-4, with TRBD1 identical over 9 bases. Germline CDR1 is LNHDA and CDR2 is SQIVND (reference sequence). The junction had 10 bases not matched to a gene; V was cut back by 7 bases and J by 7 bases. The CDR3 extends over 15 amino acids. The CDR3 reads CASTQLGDRVEKLFF. The CDR3 DNA, read in part, is TGTGCCAGTACCCAGCTCGGGGACAGGGTTGAAAAA.

Notes on this clone: Read sequence stops 3 residues before the CDR3 end, and the germline J gene provides the missing end. This sequence joins TRBV11-2 and TRBJ2-5, with 12 bases that match TRBD2. Germline CDR1 is SGHAT and CDR2 is FQNNGV. V shed 5 bases and J 5 bases; nucleotides not matched to a gene: 6. This CDR3 spans 15 amino acids. The CDR3 loop reads CASSRTSGTGETQYF. The part of the CDR3 DNA that was read is TGTGCCAGCAGCCGGACTAGCGGGACCGGGGAGACC.

For this clone: The read stops 3 residues short of the end of the CDR3; the missing end is completed from the germline J gene. J is TRBJ1-2 and V is TRBV20-1; 8 nucleotides match TRBD1. With V trimmed by 0 bases and J by 7 bases, 10 bases remained unmatched. The CDR3 contains 15 residues. The V gene's germline CDR1 is DFQATT and CDR2 SNEGSKA (reference sequence). The CDR3 sequence: CSARDPGQGLSGYTF. The CDR3 bases that were read are TGCAGTGCTAGAGATCCCGGACAGGGCCTCAGTGGC.

On this clone: The read ends 3 residues early relative to the CDR3; the germline J gene fills the gap. This chain connects TRBV28 to TRBJ1-1; the match to TRBD1 covers 7 bases. There are 17 residues in the CDR3. The junction had 11 bases not matched to a gene; V was cut back by 4 bases and J by 0 bases. CDR1 MDHEN and CDR2 SYDVKM come from the germline V gene. The sequenced CDR3 bases are TGTGCCAGCAGTTGGGGACAGCGAATTTCCATGAACACTGAA. Amino acids: CASSWGQRISMNTE. The full CDR3 protein reads CASSWGQRISMNTEAFF. Together with reference TRBV28 and TRBJ1-1, the CDR3 gives the full variable domain: DVKVTQSSRYLVKRTGEKVFLECVQDMDHENMFWYRQDPGLGLRLIYFSYDVKMKEKGDIPEGYSVSREKKERFSLILESASTNQTSMYLCASSWGQRISMNTEAFFGQGTRLTVV.